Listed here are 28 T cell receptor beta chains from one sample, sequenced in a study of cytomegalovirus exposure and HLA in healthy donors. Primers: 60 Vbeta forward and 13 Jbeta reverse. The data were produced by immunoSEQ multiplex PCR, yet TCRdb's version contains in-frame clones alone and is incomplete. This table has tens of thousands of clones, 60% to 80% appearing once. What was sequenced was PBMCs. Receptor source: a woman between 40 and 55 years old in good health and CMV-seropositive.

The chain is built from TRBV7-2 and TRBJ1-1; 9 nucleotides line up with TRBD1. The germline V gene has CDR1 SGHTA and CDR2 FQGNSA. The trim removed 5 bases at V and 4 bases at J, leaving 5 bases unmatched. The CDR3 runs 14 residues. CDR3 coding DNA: TGTGCCAGCAGCGCCACAGGGGGCGTCACTGAAGCTTTCTTT. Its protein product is CASSATGGVTEAFF. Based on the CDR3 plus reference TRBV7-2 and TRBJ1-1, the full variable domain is GAGVSQSPSNKVTEKGKDVELRCDPISGHTALYWYRQSLGQGLEFLIYFQGNSAPDKSGLPSDRFSAERTGGSVSTLTIQRTQQEDSAVYLCASSATGGVTEAFFGQGTRLTVV.

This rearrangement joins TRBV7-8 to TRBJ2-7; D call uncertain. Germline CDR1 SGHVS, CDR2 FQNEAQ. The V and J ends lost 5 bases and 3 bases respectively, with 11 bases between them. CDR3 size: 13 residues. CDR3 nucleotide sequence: TGTGCCAGCAGCGAAAACAGCCACTACGAGCAGTACTTC. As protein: CASSENSHYEQYF.

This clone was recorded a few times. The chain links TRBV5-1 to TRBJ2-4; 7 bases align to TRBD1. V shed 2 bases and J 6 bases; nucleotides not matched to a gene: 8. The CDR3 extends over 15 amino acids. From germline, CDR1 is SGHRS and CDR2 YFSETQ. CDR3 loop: CASSFLQGSGNIQYF. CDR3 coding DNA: TGCGCCAGCAGCTTCCTACAGGGGTCGGGAAACATTCAGTACTTC.

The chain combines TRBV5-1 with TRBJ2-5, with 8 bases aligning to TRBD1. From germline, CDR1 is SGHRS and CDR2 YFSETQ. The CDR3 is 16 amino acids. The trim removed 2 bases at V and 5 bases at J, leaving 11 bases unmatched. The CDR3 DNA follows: TGCGCCAGCAGCTTATCTCCCGGGACAGGCGGGGAGACCCAGTACTTC. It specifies CASSLSPGTGGETQYF.

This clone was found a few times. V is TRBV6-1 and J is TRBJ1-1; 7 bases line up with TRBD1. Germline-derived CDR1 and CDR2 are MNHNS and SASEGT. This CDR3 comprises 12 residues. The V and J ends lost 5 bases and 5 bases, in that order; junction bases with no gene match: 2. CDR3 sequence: CASSPDRTEAFF. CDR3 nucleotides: TGTGCCAGCAGTCCGGACAGGACTGAAGCTTTCTTT.

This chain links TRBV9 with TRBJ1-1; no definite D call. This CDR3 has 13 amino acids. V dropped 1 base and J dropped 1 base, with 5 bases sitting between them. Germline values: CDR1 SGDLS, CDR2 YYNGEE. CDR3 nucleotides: TGTGCCAGCAGCGTATGGGCGAACACTGAAGCTTTCTTT. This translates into CASSVWANTEAFF.

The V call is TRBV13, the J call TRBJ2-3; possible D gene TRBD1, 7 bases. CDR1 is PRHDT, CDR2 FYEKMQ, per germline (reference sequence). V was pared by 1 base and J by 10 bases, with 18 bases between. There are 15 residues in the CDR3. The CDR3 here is CASSLEGLRGPAQYF. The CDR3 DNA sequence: TGTGCCAGCAGCTTAGAGGGACTTAGGGGGCCTGCGCAGTATTTT.

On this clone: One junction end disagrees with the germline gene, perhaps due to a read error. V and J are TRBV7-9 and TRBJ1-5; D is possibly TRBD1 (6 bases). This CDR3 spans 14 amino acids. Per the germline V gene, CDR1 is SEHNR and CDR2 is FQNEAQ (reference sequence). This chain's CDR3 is CASSLTGPEQLQHF. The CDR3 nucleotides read TGTGCCAGCAGCTTAACAGGGCCGGAACAGCTCCAGCATTTT.

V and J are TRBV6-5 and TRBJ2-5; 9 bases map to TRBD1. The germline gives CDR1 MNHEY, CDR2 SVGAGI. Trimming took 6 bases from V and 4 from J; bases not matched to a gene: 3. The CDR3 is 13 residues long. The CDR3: CASRKTGGETQYF. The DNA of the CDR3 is TGTGCCAGCAGAAAGACAGGGGGAGAGACCCAGTACTTC.

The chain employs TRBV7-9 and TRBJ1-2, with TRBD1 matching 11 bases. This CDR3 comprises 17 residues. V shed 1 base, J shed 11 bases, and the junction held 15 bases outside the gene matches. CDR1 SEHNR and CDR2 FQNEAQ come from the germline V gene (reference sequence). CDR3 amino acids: CASSLGLLLGTGGGYTF. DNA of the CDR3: TGTGCCAGCAGCTTAGGCCTTCTGCTCGGGACAGGGGGGGGGTACACCTTC.

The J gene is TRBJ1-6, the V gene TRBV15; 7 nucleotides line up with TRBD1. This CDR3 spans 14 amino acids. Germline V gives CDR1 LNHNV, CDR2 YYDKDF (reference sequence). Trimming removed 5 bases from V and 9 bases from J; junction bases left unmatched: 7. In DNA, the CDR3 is TGTGCCACCAGCGACTACAGGGGACGTTCACCCCTCCACTTT. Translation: CATSDYRGRSPLHF. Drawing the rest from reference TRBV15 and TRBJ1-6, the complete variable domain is DAMVIQNPRYQVTQFGKPVTLSCSQTLNHNVMYWYQQKSSQAPKLLFHYYDKDFNNEADTPDNFQSRRPNTSFCFLDIRSPGLGDTAMYLCATSDYRGRSPLHFGNGTRLTVT.

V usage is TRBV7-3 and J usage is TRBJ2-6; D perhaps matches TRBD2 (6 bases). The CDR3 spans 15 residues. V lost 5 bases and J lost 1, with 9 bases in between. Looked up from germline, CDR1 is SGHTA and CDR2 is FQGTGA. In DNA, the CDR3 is TGTGCCAGCAGCACCGGGGGATCTGGGGCCAACGTCCTGACTTTC. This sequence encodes CASSTGGSGANVLTF.

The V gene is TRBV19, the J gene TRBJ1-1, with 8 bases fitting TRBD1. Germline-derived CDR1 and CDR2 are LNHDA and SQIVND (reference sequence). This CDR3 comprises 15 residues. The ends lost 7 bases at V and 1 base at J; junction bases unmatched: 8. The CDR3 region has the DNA TGTGCCAGTACAACCGGGACAGGCGGGAACACTGAAGCTTTCTTT. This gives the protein CASTTGTGGNTEAFF. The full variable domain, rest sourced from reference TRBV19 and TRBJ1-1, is DGGITQSPKYLFRKEGQNVTLSCEQNLNHDAMYWYRQDPGQGLRLIYYSQIVNDFQKGDIAEGYSVSREKKESFPLTVTSAQKNPTAFYLCASTTGTGGNTEAFFGQGTRLTVV.

The CDR3 loop is CASSSGTGGSSGANVLTF. CDR3 DNA sequence: TGTGCCAGCAGCTCAGGGACAGGGGGGAGCTCTGGGGCCAACGTCCTGACTTTC. The genes are TRBV7-3 and TRBJ2-6; 11 nucleotides agree with TRBD1. Trimming removed 4 bases from V and 0 bases from J; junction bases left unmatched: 5. CDR1 is SGHTA and CDR2 is FQGTGA in the germline V gene. This CDR3 region has 18 residues. The full variable domain, rest sourced from reference TRBV7-3 and TRBJ2-6, is GAGVSQTPSNKVTEKGKYVELRCDPISGHTALYWYRQSLGQGPEFLIYFQGTGAADDSGLPNDRFFAVRPEGSVSTLKIQRTERGDSAVYLCASSSGTGGSSGANVLTFGAGSRLTVL.

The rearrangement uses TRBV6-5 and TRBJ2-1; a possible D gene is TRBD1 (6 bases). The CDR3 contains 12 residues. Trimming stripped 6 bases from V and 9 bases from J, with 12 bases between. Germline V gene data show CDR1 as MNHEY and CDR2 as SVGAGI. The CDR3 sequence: CASSRGGSEQFF. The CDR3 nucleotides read TGTGCCAGCAGCCGAGGGGGAAGTGAGCAGTTCTTC.

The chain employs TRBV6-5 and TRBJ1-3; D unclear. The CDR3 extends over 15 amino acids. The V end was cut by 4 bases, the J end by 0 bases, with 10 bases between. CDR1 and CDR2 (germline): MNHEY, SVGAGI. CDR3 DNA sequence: TGTGCCAGCAGTTCAACTTTTAGCTCTGGAAACACCATATATTTT. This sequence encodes CASSSTFSSGNTIYF.

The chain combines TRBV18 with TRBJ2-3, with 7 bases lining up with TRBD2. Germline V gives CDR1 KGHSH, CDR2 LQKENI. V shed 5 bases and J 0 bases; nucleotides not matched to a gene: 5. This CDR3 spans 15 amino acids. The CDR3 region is CASSVAGVSTDTQYF. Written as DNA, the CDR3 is TGTGCCAGCTCAGTGGCGGGGGTAAGCACAGATACGCAGTATTTT.

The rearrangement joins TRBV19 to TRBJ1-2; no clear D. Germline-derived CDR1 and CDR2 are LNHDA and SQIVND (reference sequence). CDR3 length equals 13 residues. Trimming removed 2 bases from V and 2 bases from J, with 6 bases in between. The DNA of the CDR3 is TGTGCCAGTAGTATACAGATGAACTATGGCTACACCTTC. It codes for CASSIQMNYGYTF.

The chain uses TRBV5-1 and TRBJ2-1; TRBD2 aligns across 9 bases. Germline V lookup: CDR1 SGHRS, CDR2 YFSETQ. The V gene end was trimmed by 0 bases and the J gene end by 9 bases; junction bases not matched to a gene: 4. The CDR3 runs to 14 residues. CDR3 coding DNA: TGCGCCAGCAGCTTGGGACTAGCGGTTGGTGAGCAGTTCTTC. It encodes CASSLGLAVGEQFF.

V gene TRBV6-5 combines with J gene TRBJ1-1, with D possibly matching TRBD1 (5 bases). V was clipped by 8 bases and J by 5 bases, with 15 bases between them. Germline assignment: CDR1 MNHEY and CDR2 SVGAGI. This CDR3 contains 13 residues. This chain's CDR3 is CASQPRRGTEAFF. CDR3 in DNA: TGTGCCAGCCAACCTAGAAGGGGAACTGAAGCTTTCTTT.

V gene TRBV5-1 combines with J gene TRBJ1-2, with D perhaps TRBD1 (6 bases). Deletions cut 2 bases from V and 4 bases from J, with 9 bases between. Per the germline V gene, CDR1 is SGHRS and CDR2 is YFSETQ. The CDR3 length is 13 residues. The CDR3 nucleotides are TGCGCCAGCAGCTTCGGGGGGGCCTATGGCTACACCTTC. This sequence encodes CASSFGGAYGYTF.

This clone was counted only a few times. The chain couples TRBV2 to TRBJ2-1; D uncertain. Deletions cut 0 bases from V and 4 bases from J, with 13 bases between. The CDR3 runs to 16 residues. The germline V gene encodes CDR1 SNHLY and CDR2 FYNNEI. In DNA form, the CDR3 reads TGTGCCAGCAGTGAAGCGGCTTTATTGATGTACAATGAGCAGTTCTTC. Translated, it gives CASSEAALLMYNEQFF.

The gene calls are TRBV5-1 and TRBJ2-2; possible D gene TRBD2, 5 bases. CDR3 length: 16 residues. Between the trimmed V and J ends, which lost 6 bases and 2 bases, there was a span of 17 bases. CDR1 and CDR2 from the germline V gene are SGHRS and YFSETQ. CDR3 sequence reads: CASTIEGSGNTGELFF. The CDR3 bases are TGCGCCAGCACTATTGAGGGCTCAGGAAACACCGGGGAGCTGTTTTTT.

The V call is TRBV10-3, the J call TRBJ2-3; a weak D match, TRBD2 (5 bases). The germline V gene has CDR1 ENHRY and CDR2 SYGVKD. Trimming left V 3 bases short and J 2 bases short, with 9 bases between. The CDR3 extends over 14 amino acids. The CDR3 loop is CAISDPGSTDTQYF. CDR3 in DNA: TGTGCCATCAGTGACCCGGGGTCCACAGATACGCAGTATTTT.

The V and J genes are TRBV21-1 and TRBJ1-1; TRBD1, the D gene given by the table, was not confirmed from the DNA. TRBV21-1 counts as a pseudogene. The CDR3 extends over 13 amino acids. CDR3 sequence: CASSSEQGAEAFF. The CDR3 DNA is TGTGCCAGCAGCAGTGAACAGGGGGCTGAAGCTTTCTTT.

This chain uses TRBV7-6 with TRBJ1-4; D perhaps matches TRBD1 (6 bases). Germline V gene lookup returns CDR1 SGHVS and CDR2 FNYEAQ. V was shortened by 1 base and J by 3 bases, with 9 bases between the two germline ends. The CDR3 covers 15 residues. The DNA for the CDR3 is TGTGCCAGCAGCTTAGGCGAGGGGGCTAATGAAAAACTGTTTTTT. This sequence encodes CASSLGEGANEKLFF.

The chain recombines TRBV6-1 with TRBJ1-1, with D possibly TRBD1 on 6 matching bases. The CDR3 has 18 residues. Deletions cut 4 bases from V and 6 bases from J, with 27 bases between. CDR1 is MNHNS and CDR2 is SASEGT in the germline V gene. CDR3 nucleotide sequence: TGTGCCAGCAGTGGAAGGGATCGGGGGGCGGAACACTTTGCTGAAGCTTTCTTT. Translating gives CASSGRDRGAEHFAEAFF.

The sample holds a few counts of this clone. The CDR3 DNA reads TGTGCCAGCAGCGAAGGGACTAGCGGGGGGGCCTGGGATACGCAGTATTTT. Amino acids: CASSEGTSGGAWDTQYF. The chain recombines TRBV9 with TRBJ2-3, with 16 bases matching TRBD2. Trimming removed 3 bases from V and 6 bases from J; junction bases left unmatched: 7. The CDR3 has 17 amino acids. The germline CDR1 and CDR2 sequences are SGDLS and YYNGEE. Full variable domain (outside the CDR3, taken from reference TRBV9 and TRBJ2-3): DSGVTQTPKHLITATGQRVTLRCSPRSGDLSVYWYQQSLDQGLQFLIQYYNGEERAKGNILERFSAQQFPDLHSELNLSSLELGDSALYFCASSEGTSGGAWDTQYFGPGTRLTVL.